Sequencing of this T cell receptor beta chain was carried out in a study of T-cell reconstitution after alpha-beta-depleted transplantation in children. Study-level results: Recipient T cells and thymic progenitors that survived were the source of the high TCRbeta diversity seen at day 60 in some patients.

As concerns this clonotype: What it binds is unknown.

The CDR3 contains 16 residues. Trimming removed 5 bases from V and 6 bases from J, with 20 bases in between. The germline gives CDR1 SGHTA, CDR2 FQGNSA. Molecular barcoding with unique molecular identifiers was used for the TCRbeta library. Each CDR3 protein is one row after TCRdb ran MiXCR on the PCR reads. The sample includes hundreds of thousands of distinct CDR3 sequences, over 10% seen only once; the top ten take 2.2%. The source was PBMCs, mostly from graft donor cells, collected 360 days after TCRalphabeta/CD19-depleted stem cell transplant. This clonotype was obtained from a male patient younger than 18 who had a stem cell transplant for acute myeloid leukemia, so the T cells may come from the graft donor. The chain carries TRBV7-2 and TRBJ2-1, with D maybe TRBD1 (5 bases). The CDR3 bases are TGTGCCAGCAGCCGGAAGAGGCCAGGGAAGGTCAATGAGCAGTTCTTC. Its translation: CASSRKRPGKVNEQFF.